This section outlines one T cell receptor (beta chain) sequence together with its context. This sample was included in a study of technical replicates of blood from a few donors. V was trimmed by 1 base and J by 8 bases, leaving 18 bases between them. The CDR3 is 16 residues long. CDR1 LGHNA and CDR2 YSLEER come from the germline V gene. The table came from immunoSEQ multiplex PCR; TCRdb's copy has only in-frame clones and leaves some out. The sample consists of tens of thousands of clones, 75% to 90% of them appearing once. Source material: PBMCs. The TCR was taken from a human donor in good health. Some clones in this sample may be carry-over from other donors' samples. This chain links TRBV4-3 with TRBJ2-1; D is possibly TRBD2 (5 bases). This CDR3 reads CASSQGRPSGNDEQFF. DNA of the CDR3: TGCGCCAGCAGCCAAGGGAGGCCTAGTGGTAACGATGAGCAGTTCTTC.